The present T cell receptor beta chain was sequenced within a study of T-cell memory formation after mild COVID-19. Study in general: Among the donors, TCR clusters were largely specific to each donor. The study, taken as a whole, reports: Of the contracting clones, CD4+ ones lay mainly in CM and EM, and CD8+ ones in EMRA.

A word on this clonotype: Its antigen is still unknown.

Trimming removed 6 bases at V and 5 bases at J, with 10 bases between. This CDR3 contains 12 residues. Germline V gives CDR1 SNHLY, CDR2 FYNNEI. The 5'RACE method, run with constant-segment primers, produced TCR alpha and TCR beta cDNA libraries (carrying sample barcodes and UMIs). In TCRdb, the 5' RACE reads were re-called with MiXCR into one record per CDR3 protein. The sample holds a few hundred thousand distinct CDR3 sequences, 16% seen once. This TCR derives from a young man who had mild COVID-19 (a few samples of this study predate the infection). Cell type and time point are not known. Material for sequencing was PBMCs or a T cell subset sorted from them (not recorded which). The chain is built from TRBV2 and TRBJ1-2; D gene ambiguous. The CDR3 DNA is TGTGCCAGCAGGTCGGGATCTTATGGCTACACCTTC. This codes for CASRSGSYGYTF.